This T cell receptor (beta chain) was captured by sequencing in a study of T-cell memory formation after mild COVID-19. Across the study: TCR clusters largely stayed donor specific.

With 0 bases removed from V and 0 bases from J, the gap between germline ends came to 18 bases. Germline V lookup: CDR1 SQVTM, CDR2 ANQGSEA. This CDR3 is 17 amino acids long. Notes on this clonotype: Its antigen is not identified.

TCR alpha and TCR beta cDNA libraries carrying sample barcodes and UMIs came from 5'RACE with constant-segment primers. TCRdb analysed the 5' RACE reads with MiXCR anew, one entry per CDR3 protein. The table shows over 150,000 distinct CDR3 sequences, with 10% to 15% occurring only once. The study, taken as a whole, reports: Pre-infection memory already had some responding clones, implying cross-reactive memory joined. SARS-CoV-2 specificity of second-wave clones peaking day 37 was unconfirmed.

The sequence came from a man younger than 30 who had mild COVID-19 (a few samples of this study predate the infection). Cell type and time point are not known. The specimen was PBMCs or a T cell subset sorted from them (not recorded which). The V gene is TRBV29-1, the J gene TRBJ2-7; TRBD2 is a possible D gene (6 bases). CDR3 in DNA: TGCAGCGTTGAAGATGGGCTCCGGGACTTTATCTCCTACGAGCAGTACTTC. It translates to CSVEDGLRDFISYEQYF.